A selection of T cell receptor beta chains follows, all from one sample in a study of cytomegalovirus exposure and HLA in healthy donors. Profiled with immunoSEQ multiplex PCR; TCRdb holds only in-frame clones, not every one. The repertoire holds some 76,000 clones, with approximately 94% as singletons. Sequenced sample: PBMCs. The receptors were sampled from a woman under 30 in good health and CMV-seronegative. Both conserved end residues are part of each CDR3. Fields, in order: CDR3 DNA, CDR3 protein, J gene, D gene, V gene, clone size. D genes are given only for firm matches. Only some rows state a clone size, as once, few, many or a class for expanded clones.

TGTGCCAGCAGACCCAACGGGGGACCCCTCCACTTT,CASRPNGGPLHF,TRBJ1-6,.,TRBV27,once
TGTGCCATTGCAGGGGGCGCGTCCTACGAGCAGTACTTC,CAIAGGASYEQYF,TRBJ2-7,TRBD1,TRBV10-3,.
TGTGCCAGCAGCTTACGCTCTACCGTCGGGAGGAGCAATGAGCAGTTCTTC,CASSLRSTVGRSNEQFF,TRBJ2-1,TRBD2,TRBV7-9,.
TGTGCCAGCAGCCCGGGACTAGCGGGGGATCAAGAGACCCAGTACTTC,CASSPGLAGDQETQYF,TRBJ2-5,TRBD2,TRBV13,.
TGTGCCAGCAGCTTAGTGGGCAGGGCAGAGACCCAGTACTTC,CASSLVGRAETQYF,TRBJ2-5,.,TRBV7-2,.
TGTGCCAGCAGCTTAAGGCGGGGCACAGATACGCAGTATTTT,CASSLRRGTDTQYF,TRBJ2-3,.,TRBV7-3,once
TGTGCCAGCTCACCATCGGTCATGAACACTGAAGCTTTCTTT,CASSPSVMNTEAFF,TRBJ1-1,.,TRBV18,.
TGTGCCAGCAGCTTAGAGGGGGATAATTCACCCCTCCACTTT,CASSLEGDNSPLHF,TRBJ1-6,.,TRBV7-9,.
TGTGCCAGCAGCCCGGGGAAGGGAGGGGAAAAACTGTTTTTT,CASSPGKGGEKLFF,TRBJ1-4,.,TRBV9,.
TGTGCCAGCAGTGGGGGACAGAACTATGGCTACACCTTC,CASSGGQNYGYTF,TRBJ1-2,TRBD1,TRBV27,.
TGTGCCAGCAGTGGACGGGATGGAACCTACGAGCAGTACTTC,CASSGRDGTYEQYF,TRBJ2-7,.,TRBV25-1,.
TGTGCCAGCAGTTACGGGGGGGGGAATGAGCAGTTCTTC,CASSYGGGNEQFF,TRBJ2-1,TRBD2,TRBV6-6,.
TGTGCCAGCTCACCACCGTCCCGGGTAGGAGAGACCCAGTACTTC,CASSPPSRVGETQYF,TRBJ2-5,.,TRBV18,once
TGTGCCAGCAGTGAGAACGGCGGGGCCACAGATACGCAGTATTTT,CASSENGGATDTQYF,TRBJ2-3,.,TRBV6-4,.
TGTGCCAGCAGCCGACCTTCAGGACAGAATCAGCCCCAGCATTTT,CASSRPSGQNQPQHF,TRBJ1-5,.,TRBV2,.
TGTGCCAGCGAGGATACATCGAGGAGCGAGCAGTACTTC,CASEDTSRSEQYF,TRBJ2-7,.,TRBV6-5,once
TGTGCCAGCACCAGAGCGGGACTCTACGAGCAGTACTTC,CASTRAGLYEQYF,TRBJ2-7,TRBD2,TRBV6-5,once
TGTGCCAGCAGTGTGGGACTGTCCAATGAGCAGTTCTTC,CASSVGLSNEQFF,TRBJ2-1,.,TRBV2,.
TGTGCCTGGGGTACAGGGGGCGGTGGGTATGGCTACACCTTC,CAWGTGGGGYGYTF,TRBJ1-2,TRBD1,TRBV30,.
TGTGCCAGCAGTTACTCCAGGGACACCTACGAGCAGTACTTC,CASSYSRDTYEQYF,TRBJ2-7,.,TRBV6-6,.